One sample yielded the 25 T cell receptor beta chains listed below, sequenced in a study of cytomegalovirus exposure and HLA in healthy donors. The repertoire was sequenced with immunoSEQ multiplex PCR; TCRdb's copy has only in-frame clones and lacks some. The sample includes about 130,000 clones, over 90% seen only once; the top ten take around 1.2%. The specimen sequenced was PBMCs. These receptors all come from a woman between 18 and 29 years old in good health and CMV-seronegative.

The CDR3 protein is CASSGDRGGETQYF. The CDR3 DNA follows: TGCGCCAGCAGTGGCGACAGGGGAGGAGAGACCCAGTACTTC. This sequence joins TRBV10-1 and TRBJ2-5; 8 bases agree with TRBD1. Germline V lookup: CDR1 WNHNN, CDR2 SYGVQD (reference sequence). CDR3 size: 14 residues. V lost 4 bases, J lost 4 bases, and 5 bases stayed unmatched.

The rearrangement joins TRBV2 to TRBJ2-1, with D possibly TRBD2 on 6 matching bases. The CDR3 is 12 residues long. Germline V gene sequence: CDR1 SNHLY, CDR2 FYNNEI. V lost 9 bases and J lost 3, with 9 bases in between. The CDR3 coding sequence is TGTGCCAGTACGGACTACTACAATGAGCAGTTCTTC. It encodes CASTDYYNEQFF.

The chain links TRBV2 to TRBJ1-1; no reliable D call. CDR1 and CDR2 from the germline V gene are SNHLY and FYNNEI. The ends were cut back, 3 bases at V and 5 bases at J, with 13 bases in the middle. This CDR3 has 14 amino acids. The chain's CDR3 is CASSDPSTLTEAFF. DNA of the CDR3: TGTGCCAGCAGTGACCCGAGCACACTAACTGAAGCTTTCTTT.

The V call is TRBV7-9, the J call TRBJ2-1; D is perhaps TRBD2 (6 bases). V shed 5 bases and J shed 8 bases, with 13 bases lying between them. The CDR3 consists of 13 residues. Per germline, CDR1 SEHNR and CDR2 FQNEAQ (reference sequence). CDR3 nucleotide sequence: TGTGCCAGCAGCCCCCCCGGAGGGGATGAGCAGTTCTTC. Its protein product is CASSPPGGDEQFF.

V is TRBV19 and J is TRBJ2-6, with D uncertain. V gave up 1 base and J gave up 0 bases, with 4 bases separating them. From germline, CDR1 is LNHDA and CDR2 SQIVND (reference sequence). This CDR3 is 15 amino acids long. This CDR3 reads CASSIGYSGANVLTF. CDR3 in DNA: TGTGCCAGTAGTATAGGCTACTCTGGGGCCAACGTCCTGACTTTC.

The CDR3 nucleotides read TGTGCCAGCAGCTTGGCGGGCCTCGGGGTTACTGAAGCTTTCTTT. The encoded protein is CASSLAGLGVTEAFF. The chain joins TRBV5-4 to TRBJ1-1; unclear D gene. Per the germline V gene, CDR1 is SGHNT and CDR2 is YYREEE (reference sequence). The CDR3 has 15 residues. Deletions cut 0 bases from V and 5 bases from J, with 14 bases between.

J is TRBJ1-1 and V is TRBV5-4; 9 bases are shared with TRBD1. The CDR3 contains 17 residues. V lost 4 bases to trimming and J lost 0 bases; unmatched junction nucleotides: 10. CDR1 SGHNT and CDR2 YYREEE come from the germline V gene (reference sequence). The CDR3 region has the DNA TGTGCCAGCAGCCTATTAATAACAGGGGGCATGAACACTGAAGCTTTCTTT. Its protein product is CASSLLITGGMNTEAFF.

The chain links TRBV2 to TRBJ2-3; no clear D. Trimming removed 6 bases at V and 4 bases at J, with 2 bases between. The CDR3 runs 10 residues. In germline, CDR1 is SNHLY, CDR2 FYNNEI. The CDR3 bases are TGTGCCAGCAGCGCAGATACGCAGTATTTT. As protein: CASSADTQYF.

The J gene is TRBJ1-4, the V gene TRBV19; TRBD1 might be the D (5 bases). Germline-derived CDR1 and CDR2 are LNHDA and SQIVND (reference sequence). This CDR3 has 14 amino acids. The ends were cut back, 6 bases at V and 4 bases at J, with 12 bases in the middle. In DNA, the CDR3 is TGTGCCAGTAGCTCCTCGACAGTTAATGAAAAACTGTTTTTT. Translating it yields CASSSSTVNEKLFF.

The chain recombines TRBV4-1 with TRBJ2-5; TRBD2 matches 7 bases. V trimming: 4 bases; J trimming: 5 bases; junction bases outside the gene matches: 1. Germline CDR1 reads MGHRA; CDR2 reads YSYEKL. The CDR3 is made up of 12 amino acids. CDR3 region: CASSRGGETQYF. The CDR3 nucleotides are TGCGCCAGCAGCCGGGGGGGGGAGACCCAGTACTTC.

This clone was seen once. Other DNA sequences within the sample encode an identical CDR3. V usage is TRBV7-9 and J usage is TRBJ2-7, with D uncertain. Trimming removed 2 bases at V and 6 bases at J, with 5 bases between. Germline assignment: CDR1 SEHNR and CDR2 FQNEAQ (reference sequence). CDR3 length: 11 residues. The CDR3 sequence is CASSLSGEQYF. The CDR3 DNA follows: TGTGCCAGCAGCTTATCGGGCGAGCAGTACTTC.

This chain joins TRBV7-2 and TRBJ2-4; possible D gene TRBD1, 6 bases. The CDR3 is made up of 13 amino acids. Germline CDR1 SGHTA, CDR2 FQGNSA. V dropped 6 bases and J dropped 6 bases, with 12 bases sitting between them. The CDR3 DNA reads as TGTGCCAGCAGTACAGGGATGGGAAACATTCAGTACTTC. Its translation: CASSTGMGNIQYF.

The chain uses TRBV2 and TRBJ2-5; 9 nucleotides match TRBD2. CDR1 and CDR2 from the germline V gene are SNHLY and FYNNEI. This CDR3 has 13 amino acids. J was trimmed by 4 bases and V by 6 bases; bases with no gene match: 3. The CDR3 DNA reads TGTGCCAGCAGGCAAGCGGGGGGAGAGACCCAGTACTTC. It yields the protein CASRQAGGETQYF.

This chain links TRBV5-1 with TRBJ2-2; possibly TRBD1 for D (6 bases). V lost 4 bases and J lost 5, with 15 bases in between. Germline V gene data show CDR1 as SGHRS and CDR2 as YFSETQ. The CDR3 spans 15 residues. CDR3 sequence (DNA): TGCGCCAGCAGCACCCTCGAGGGGGTGACCGGGGAGCTGTTTTTT. It is translated as CASSTLEGVTGELFF.

The V gene is TRBV19, the J gene TRBJ2-1; the match to TRBD2 covers 8 bases. This CDR3 region has 15 residues. The germline V gene encodes CDR1 LNHDA and CDR2 SQIVND (reference sequence). Unmatched junction bases numbered 3, after V lost 3 bases and J lost 2 bases. CDR3 sequence (DNA): TGTGCCAGTAGTATCGGCGGGGGGCCCTACAATGAGCAGTTCTTC. It is translated as CASSIGGGPYNEQFF.

The chain joins TRBV5-4 to TRBJ2-3; 9 nucleotides match TRBD2. CDR3 length: 16 residues. Germline CDR1 SGHNT, CDR2 YYREEE (reference sequence). Losses at the gene ends were 3 bases for V and 2 bases for J; bases not matched to a gene: 7. CDR3 nucleotide sequence: TGTGCCAGCAGCTCGGGGACTAGCAAACTCACAGATACGCAGTATTTT. As protein: CASSSGTSKLTDTQYF.

The chain couples TRBV18 to TRBJ1-5; D remains ambiguous. Trimming took 0 bases from V and 6 from J, leaving 6 bases between them. Germline V gene lookup returns CDR1 KGHSH and CDR2 LQKENI. This CDR3 has 13 residues. CDR3 sequence (DNA): TGTGCCAGCTCACCACCGAACAGTCAGCCCCAGCATTTT. Protein product: CASSPPNSQPQHF.

In this sample, this clone turned up once. The rearrangement uses TRBV25-1 and TRBJ1-5; D is undetermined. Germline V CDR1 and CDR2: MGHDK, SYGVNS. V was trimmed by 1 base and J by 2 bases, leaving 9 bases between them. This CDR3 comprises 15 residues. Here the CDR3 DNA reads TGTGCCAGCAGTGAATTGAGGGAAGGCAATCAGCCCCAGCATTTT. Amino acids: CASSELREGNQPQHF.

The sample holds one count of this clone. The V and J genes are TRBV7-9 and TRBJ1-4; D unclear. Trimming pared 2 bases from V and 0 bases from J, leaving 7 bases between. CDR3 length equals 15 residues. Germline values: CDR1 SEHNR, CDR2 FQNEAQ (reference sequence). The CDR3 loop reads CASSLLRPTNEKLFF. The CDR3 DNA reads TGTGCCAGCAGCTTATTGCGTCCAACTAATGAAAAACTGTTTTTT.

This chain links TRBV19 with TRBJ1-5; TRBD1 might be the D (5 bases). Deletions cut 7 bases from V and 4 bases from J, with 29 bases between. This CDR3 comprises 19 residues. Germline CDR1 and CDR2: LNHDA and SQIVND (reference sequence). The CDR3, as DNA: TGTGCCAGTACGACACGGGGGAATCTACGCCCTCGTGCAAATCAGCCCCAGCATTTT. As protein: CASTTRGNLRPRANQPQHF.

The chain joins TRBV6-5 to TRBJ1-1, with 10 bases lining up with TRBD1. Trimming at V came to 6 bases and at J to 4 bases, leaving 5 bases not matched to a gene. This CDR3 is 14 amino acids long. Germline V gene data show CDR1 as MNHEY and CDR2 as SVGAGI. The CDR3 nucleotides read TGTGCCAGCAGCCGACAGGGGGCGGGCACTGAAGCTTTCTTT. It codes for CASSRQGAGTEAFF.

V usage is TRBV30 and J usage is TRBJ1-5, with TRBD1 matching 7 bases. The CDR3 covers 13 residues. Germline CDR1 is GTSNPN and CDR2 is SVGIG (reference sequence). V was clipped by 5 bases and J by 4 bases; unmatched bases: 5. CDR3 sequence: CAWEDRRNQPQHF. CDR3 nucleotides: TGTGCCTGGGAGGACAGGCGGAATCAGCCCCAGCATTTT.

The chain combines TRBV28 with TRBJ2-3; D unresolved. The germline CDR1 and CDR2 sequences are MDHEN and SYDVKM. CDR3 length: 19 amino acids. The V and J ends lost 4 bases and 0 bases respectively, with 23 bases between them. The CDR3 region is CASSSLLPDRSSSTDTQYF. Here the CDR3 DNA reads TGTGCCAGCAGTTCACTACTACCTGATCGGTCCTCTAGCACAGATACGCAGTATTTT.

This rearrangement joins TRBV6-5 to TRBJ1-1, with D possibly being TRBD1 (5 bases). This CDR3 has 15 amino acids. V lost 3 bases and J lost 2, with 13 bases in between. Germline assignment: CDR1 MNHEY and CDR2 SVGAGI. The CDR3 DNA follows: TGTGCCAGCAGTTATTTCGGGGGAGGCAACACTGAAGCTTTCTTT. The encoded protein is CASSYFGGGNTEAFF.

The J gene is TRBJ2-7, the V gene TRBV6-5; 8 bases align to TRBD1. Looked up from germline, CDR1 is MNHEY and CDR2 is SVGAGI. The CDR3 sequence is 14 residues long. The V and J ends lost 5 bases and 4 bases, in that order; junction bases with no gene match: 7. DNA for the CDR3: TGTGCCAGCAGTGAGACAGGGGTTTTTTACGAGCAGTACTTC. Its translation: CASSETGVFYEQYF.